This entry lists 18 T cell receptor beta chains sequenced from one sample in a study of cytomegalovirus exposure and HLA in healthy donors. Researchers ran the PCR with 60 Vbeta and 13 Jbeta primers. Repertoires were generated with immunoSEQ multiplex PCR, while TCRdb's copy carries only in-frame clones and drops some. Its clone listing holds fewer than 85,000 clones. Sequencing was done on a sample of PBMCs. Receptor source: a young man in good health and CMV-seronegative.

CDR3 loop: CAISESTSGGNYNEQFF. The CDR3 nucleotides are TGTGCCATCAGTGAGTCGACAAGCGGGGGAAACTACAATGAGCAGTTCTTC. The chain is built from TRBV10-3 and TRBJ2-1; TRBD2 matches at 8 bases. Germline V lookup: CDR1 ENHRY, CDR2 SYGVKD. V was clipped by 0 bases and J by 3 bases; unmatched bases: 7. The CDR3 has 17 residues.

J is TRBJ2-2 and V is TRBV9; 8 bases agree with TRBD1. The CDR3 runs to 16 residues. The V segment lost 0 bases and the J segment 3 bases; nucleotides outside the gene matches: 4. Germline lookup yields CDR1 SGDLS and CDR2 YYNGEE. The CDR3 here is CASSVGVQGDTGELFF. The CDR3 DNA reads TGTGCCAGCAGCGTAGGGGTACAGGGGGACACCGGGGAGCTGTTTTTT.

This chain links TRBV20-1 with TRBJ2-1; D is ambiguous. The CDR3 runs 11 residues. CDR1 is DFQATT, CDR2 SNEGSKA, per germline (reference sequence). Between the trimmed V and J ends, which lost 3 bases and 3 bases, there was a span of 3 bases. The CDR3 sequence: CSASIYNEQFF. In nucleotides, the CDR3 is TGCAGTGCTAGTATCTACAATGAGCAGTTCTTC.

The chain combines TRBV7-9 with TRBJ1-5, with D tentatively TRBD1 (6 bases). Germline assignment: CDR1 SEHNR and CDR2 FQNEAQ (reference sequence). The CDR3 totals 14 residues. Trimming shortened V by 2 bases and J by 14 bases, and 19 bases separated the two germline ends. CDR3 DNA sequence: TGTGCCAGCAGCTTATCTTCCTTTGGGGGCCCCAAGCATTTT. Translation: CASSLSSFGGPKHF.

The rearrangement uses TRBV18 and TRBJ2-7; 13 bases are shared with TRBD2. Germline-derived CDR1 and CDR2 are KGHSH and LQKENI. This CDR3 is 17 amino acids long. J lost 2 bases, V lost 4 bases, and 8 bases had no gene match. The CDR3 DNA reads as TGTGCCAGCTCACTCGGGACTAGCGGGATCATCCCCTACGAGCAGTACTTC. Its protein product is CASSLGTSGIIPYEQYF. The full variable domain, with the rest looked up from reference TRBV18 and TRBJ2-7, is NAGVMQNPRHLVRRRGQEARLRCSPMKGHSHVYWYRQLPEEGLKFMVYLQKENIIDESGMPKERFSAEFPKEGPSILRIQQVVRGDSAAYFCASSLGTSGIIPYEQYFGPGTRLTVT.

J is TRBJ1-3 and V is TRBV5-1; TRBD1 matches 8 bases. V shed 4 bases, J shed 4 bases, and the junction held 10 bases outside the gene matches. The CDR3 runs 16 residues. The germline V gene encodes CDR1 SGHRS and CDR2 YFSETQ. The CDR3 DNA is TGCGCCAGCAGCCGGACAGGGTGGGAGTCAGGAAACACCATATATTTT. It encodes CASSRTGWESGNTIYF. The entire variable domain, with the rest obtained from reference TRBV5-1 and TRBJ1-3, is as follows: KAGVTQTPRYLIKTRGQQVTLSCSPISGHRSVSWYQQTPGQGLQFLFEYFSETQRNKGNFPGRFSGRQFSNSRSEMNVSTLELGDSALYLCASSRTGWESGNTIYFGEGSWLTVV.

The chain couples TRBV7-8 to TRBJ1-5; possibly TRBD1 for D (5 bases). V lost 2 bases and J 7 bases, leaving 12 bases between the germline ends. The CDR3 covers 14 residues. Germline values: CDR1 SGHVS, CDR2 FQNEAQ. CDR3 sequence: CASSLFRVGQPQHF. CDR3 DNA: TGTGCCAGCAGCTTATTCAGGGTGGGGCAGCCCCAGCATTTT. The full variable domain, its missing parts supplied by reference TRBV7-8 and TRBJ1-5, is GAGVSQSPRYKVAKRGQDVALRCDPISGHVSLFWYQQALGQGPEFLTYFQNEAQLDKSGLPSDRFFAERPEGSVSTLKIQRTQQEDSAVYLCASSLFRVGQPQHFGDGTRLSIL.

The rearrangement links TRBV6-4 to TRBJ2-3; 13 nucleotides agree with TRBD2. This CDR3 is built from 16 residues. Per the germline V gene, CDR1 is MRHNA and CDR2 is SNTAGT. After removal of 0 bases from V and 6 bases from J, the junction contained 3 bases not matched to a gene. The CDR3 reads CASSDSLAGGPDTQYF. The CDR3 region has the DNA TGTGCCAGCAGTGACTCACTAGCGGGAGGGCCTGATACGCAGTATTTT.

The chain recombines TRBV6-1 with TRBJ2-3; 7 nucleotides align to TRBD2. Germline V gene sequence: CDR1 MNHNS, CDR2 SASEGT. This CDR3 region has 14 residues. The V gene end was trimmed by 6 bases and the J gene end by 1 base; junction bases not matched to a gene: 4. The CDR3 coding sequence is TGTGCCAGCAGACTCACTAGCGGCACAGATACGCAGTATTTT. It encodes CASRLTSGTDTQYF.

The chain employs TRBV11-3 and TRBJ2-7; 9 nucleotides match TRBD1. The ends lost 5 bases at V and 2 bases at J; junction bases unmatched: 7. The length of the CDR3 is 15 residues. The germline gives CDR1 SGHNT, CDR2 YENEEA. The CDR3 region is CASSPGQGKTYEQYF. CDR3 nucleotide sequence: TGTGCCAGCAGCCCGGGACAGGGAAAGACCTACGAGCAGTACTTC. Drawing the rest from reference TRBV11-3 and TRBJ2-7, the complete variable domain is EAGVVQSPRYKIIEKKQPVAFWCNPISGHNTLYWYLQNLGQGPELLIRYENEEAVDDSQLPKDRFSAERLKGVDSTLKIQPAELGDSAVYLCASSPGQGKTYEQYFGPGTRLTVT.

This chain connects TRBV5-1 to TRBJ1-2; 8 bases agree with TRBD1. CDR3 length: 15 amino acids. Germline V gene sequence: CDR1 SGHRS, CDR2 YFSETQ. The ends lost 0 bases at V and 10 bases at J; junction bases unmatched: 11. The CDR3 reads CASSLAVRGLAPYTF. DNA of the CDR3: TGCGCCAGCAGCTTGGCCGTCAGGGGGCTGGCTCCCTACACCTTC.

The V and J genes are TRBV7-9 and TRBJ1-1, with 7 bases aligning to TRBD1. With 8 bases clipped from V and 4 bases from J, the junction kept 7 bases outside the gene matches. CDR1 and CDR2 from the germline V gene are SEHNR and FQNEAQ (reference sequence). The CDR3 sequence is 13 residues long. The CDR3 nucleotides are TGTGCCAGCGTGAGACAGGGAAGCACTGAAGCTTTCTTT. This codes for CASVRQGSTEAFF.

This chain uses TRBV19 with TRBJ1-1; D may be TRBD1 (5 bases). The CDR3 totals 13 residues. Germline CDR1 LNHDA, CDR2 SQIVND (reference sequence). Trimming removed 6 bases from V and 1 base from J, with 9 bases in between. CDR3 protein: CASRSGGNTEAFF. The CDR3 DNA sequence: TGTGCCAGTAGGTCGGGGGGGAACACTGAAGCTTTCTTT. The whole variable domain, remainder taken from reference TRBV19 and TRBJ1-1, is DGGITQSPKYLFRKEGQNVTLSCEQNLNHDAMYWYRQDPGQGLRLIYYSQIVNDFQKGDIAEGYSVSREKKESFPLTVTSAQKNPTAFYLCASRSGGNTEAFFGQGTRLTVV.

The rearrangement uses TRBV7-9 and TRBJ1-4; D remains ambiguous. Trimming removed 1 base at V and 4 bases at J, with 7 bases between. This CDR3 is built from 14 residues. From germline, CDR1 is SEHNR and CDR2 FQNEAQ (reference sequence). The CDR3 is CASSLGQFNEKLFF. CDR3 DNA sequence: TGTGCCAGCAGCTTAGGGCAGTTTAATGAAAAACTGTTTTTT.

This chain connects TRBV9 to TRBJ2-3; TRBD1 aligns across 11 bases. Germline V gene data show CDR1 as SGDLS and CDR2 as YYNGEE. V trimming: 0 bases; J trimming: 4 bases; junction bases outside the gene matches: 1. The CDR3 runs to 15 residues. CDR3 residues: CASSVAGQGADTQYF. CDR3 sequence (DNA): TGTGCCAGCAGCGTAGCGGGACAGGGGGCAGATACGCAGTATTTT.

The rearrangement links TRBV19 to TRBJ1-6, with TRBD1 matching over 11 bases. The CDR3 sequence is 15 residues long. Germline V gives CDR1 LNHDA, CDR2 SQIVND (reference sequence). Germline trimming cut 5 bases from V and 9 bases from J; bases unmatched to any gene: 6. The CDR3 spells CASSPTGTGGSPLHF. For the CDR3, the DNA is TGTGCCAGTAGTCCCACAGGGACAGGGGGTTCACCCCTCCACTTT.

As for this clone: Other DNA sequences in the same sample also yield this CDR3. The chain joins TRBV6-1 to TRBJ1-1; D gene unclear. The germline CDR1 and CDR2 sequences are MNHNS and SASEGT. The CDR3 spans 13 residues. V shed 4 bases and J shed 1 base, with 7 bases lying between them. The CDR3 coding sequence is TGTGCCAGCAGTGCAGTCTCGAACACTGAAGCTTTCTTT. Its translation is CASSAVSNTEAFF.

V is TRBV12-5 and J is TRBJ1-1; D uncertain. Germline V CDR1 and CDR2: LGHNT, FRNRAP. The CDR3 is made up of 15 amino acids. V was cut by 5 bases and J by 0 bases, with 13 bases left in between. The CDR3 region has the DNA TGTGCTAGTGGTCCATACAGCTACATGAACACTGAAGCTTTCTTT. This sequence encodes CASGPYSYMNTEAFF.